This TCR beta chain derives from a study of blood T cell repertoires in COVID-19. Unmatched junction bases numbered 1, after V lost 5 bases and J lost 0 bases. Germline assignment: CDR1 MNHEY and CDR2 SVGAGI. This CDR3 spans 15 amino acids. Profiled with immunoSEQ multiplex PCR; TCRdb holds only in-frame clones, not every one. The sample holds around 55,000 clones, around 89% seen once. V usage is TRBV6-5 and J usage is TRBJ2-1, with 10 bases that match TRBD2. The receptor comes from a man in his 60s with acute or convalescent COVID-19. The sample comprised peripheral blood. CDR3 loop: CASSTSGTSYNEQFF. As DNA, the CDR3 is TGTGCCAGCAGTACTAGCGGGACCTCCTACAATGAGCAGTTCTTC.